Shown below are 30 T cell receptor beta chains from a single sample sequenced in a study of breast tumors, draining lymph nodes, adjacent tissues. TCRdb re-called the multiplex PCR reads through MiXCR, storing one row per CDR3 protein. Of about 200,000 distinct CDR3 sequences detected, roughly a third appear once; the ten largest clones hold approximately 4%. Axillary draining lymph nodes of breast cancer patients supplied the node samples. Sequencing was carried out using axillary lymph node tissue. The receptor source for this set is a female donor with breast cancer. Some clones in this sample may be carry-over from other donors' samples.

This clonotype was recorded many times. The V gene is TRBV5-1, the J gene TRBJ2-1; 13 bases match TRBD2. CDR3 length equals 15 residues. Germline V CDR1 and CDR2: SGHRS, YFSETQ. V trimming: 0 bases; J trimming: 7 bases; junction bases outside the gene matches: 1. CDR3 amino acids: CASSLELAGGNEQFF. DNA for the CDR3: TGCGCCAGCAGCTTGGAACTAGCGGGAGGGAATGAGCAGTTCTTC. The entire variable domain, with the rest obtained from reference TRBV5-1 and TRBJ2-1, is as follows: KAGVTQTPRYLIKTRGQQVTLSCSPISGHRSVSWYQQTPGQGLQFLFEYFSETQRNKGNFPGRFSGRQFSNSRSEMNVSTLELGDSALYLCASSLELAGGNEQFFGPGTRLTVL.

This clonotype was seen ten or more times. The chain links TRBV4-3 to TRBJ1-2, with unresolved D. V lost 0 bases, J lost 11 bases, and 4 bases lay in between. CDR3 size: 10 residues. Germline CDR1 LGHNA, CDR2 YSLEER. This chain's CDR3 is CASSQDIYTF. The DNA for the CDR3 is TGCGCCAGCAGCCAAGATATTTACACCTTC.

This clonotype was observed many times. The chain has TRBV29-1 and TRBJ2-5, with 15 bases fitting TRBD2. CDR3 length: 16 residues. V lost 6 bases to trimming and J lost 1 base; unmatched junction nucleotides: 6. From germline, CDR1 is SQVTM and CDR2 ANQGSEA. Written as DNA, the CDR3 is TGCAGCGTCCCGGGACTAGCGGGAGGTAGCCAAGAGACCCAGTACTTC. It yields the protein CSVPGLAGGSQETQYF.

This clonotype was picked up one time. This chain uses TRBV7-9 with TRBJ1-5; the match to TRBD1 covers 7 bases. J lost 11 bases, V lost 5 bases, and 12 bases had no gene match. This CDR3 has 14 residues. CDR1 and CDR2 from the germline V gene are SEHNR and FQNEAQ (reference sequence). The CDR3 DNA follows: TGTGCCAGCAGCCAGCAGGGACAGCAAGAGACCCAGCATTTT. Protein: CASSQQGQQETQHF.

The sample holds many counts of this clonotype. The rearrangement joins TRBV5-1 to TRBJ2-3; the match to TRBD1 covers 9 bases. Germline V lookup: CDR1 SGHRS, CDR2 YFSETQ. The CDR3 contains 15 residues. With 1 base clipped from V and 3 bases from J, the junction kept 3 bases outside the gene matches. The CDR3 sequence is CASSLTGQGTDTQYF. The CDR3 DNA sequence: TGCGCCAGCAGCTTGACGGGACAGGGTACAGATACGCAGTATTTT.

The sample holds many counts of this clonotype. V usage is TRBV7-2 and J usage is TRBJ2-1; 8 bases are shared with TRBD2. V lost 6 bases to trimming and J lost 8 bases; unmatched junction nucleotides: 6. The length of the CDR3 is 13 residues. The V gene's germline CDR1 is SGHTA and CDR2 FQGNSA. The chain's CDR3 is CASRRKLADEQFF. The DNA of the CDR3 is TGTGCCAGCAGGCGCAAACTAGCGGATGAGCAGTTCTTC.

This clonotype has just a few counts. This chain joins TRBV3-1 and TRBJ1-2; TRBD1 matches 7 bases. V shed 0 bases, J shed 3 bases, and the junction held 7 bases outside the gene matches. The V gene's germline CDR1 is LGHDT and CDR2 YNNKEL (reference sequence). This CDR3 spans 16 amino acids. The CDR3 reads CASSQDLGDSYYGYTF. The CDR3 DNA is TGTGCCAGCAGCCAAGATCTCGGGGACAGCTACTATGGCTACACCTTC.

Concerning this clonotype itself: This may arise from a read error, as a much more abundant clone is one base away. The chain combines TRBV11-1 with TRBJ1-2; a weak D match, TRBD1 (6 bases). CDR3 size: 14 residues. CDR1 is SGHAT and CDR2 is FQDESV in the germline V gene (reference sequence). V lost 5 bases and J lost 4, with 14 bases in between. CDR3: CASSPRGATYGYTF. The CDR3 region has the DNA TGTGCCAGCAGCCCCCGGGGGGCCACCTATGGCTACACCTTC.

This clonotype was counted many times. The chain employs TRBV15 and TRBJ2-5, with D uncertain. V was shortened by 1 base and J by 0 bases, with 6 bases between the two germline ends. From germline, CDR1 is LNHNV and CDR2 YYDKDF (reference sequence). This CDR3 comprises 14 residues. CDR3 coding DNA: TGTGCCACCAGCAGAGGAGCGTACCAAGAGACCCAGTACTTC. Amino acid sequence: CATSRGAYQETQYF.

This clonotype was found many times. V usage is TRBV2 and J usage is TRBJ2-5; the D is unclear. Germline assignment: CDR1 SNHLY and CDR2 FYNNEI. V was trimmed by 4 bases and J by 2 bases, leaving 8 bases between them. This CDR3 comprises 13 residues. The CDR3 protein is CASSVNLQETQYF. The CDR3 region has the DNA TGTGCCAGCAGTGTCAATTTACAAGAGACCCAGTACTTC.

This clonotype was picked up one time. A read error may be the cause here, since a much bigger clone is one base away. V usage is TRBV11-1 and J usage is TRBJ1-4, with D perhaps matching TRBD1 (6 bases). CDR1 and CDR2 from the germline V gene are SGHAT and FQDESV (reference sequence). The CDR3 consists of 15 residues. The CDR3 here is CASSSSGARNGKLFF. The DNA of the CDR3 is TGTGCCAGCAGCTCTTCAGGGGCCCGGAATGGAAAACTGTTTTTT.

This clonotype has at least ten counts. The rearrangement uses TRBV7-2 and TRBJ1-4, with D possibly matching TRBD1 (5 bases). The CDR3 has 11 amino acids. Trimming removed 8 bases at V and 6 bases at J, with 7 bases between. The germline V gene has CDR1 SGHTA and CDR2 FQGNSA. As DNA, the CDR3 is TGTGCCAGCGGGGGTCATGAAAAACTGTTTTTT. It yields the protein CASGGHEKLFF.

Note on this clonotype: A much more abundant neighbour one base away suggests this may be a read error. The chain employs TRBV19 and TRBJ2-3; D gene ambiguous. Germline CDR1 is LNHDA and CDR2 is SQIVND (reference sequence). CDR3 length equals 14 residues. Trimming stripped 9 bases from V and 5 bases from J, with 18 bases between. CDR3: CASSQDIREDTQYF. As DNA, the CDR3 is TGTGCCAGCAGCCAAGACATTAGAGAAGATACGCAGTATTTT.

This chain links TRBV10-1 with TRBJ1-5; D is uncertain. V shed 4 bases and J shed 4 bases, with 8 bases lying between them. Germline V gene sequence: CDR1 WNHNN, CDR2 SYGVQD (reference sequence). This CDR3 has 13 amino acids. CDR3 sequence: CASSGAVNQPQHF. Here the CDR3 DNA reads TGCGCCAGCAGTGGGGCCGTGAATCAGCCCCAGCATTTT.

This clonotype was detected a few times. The chain links TRBV12-3 or TRBV12-4 to TRBJ2-1, with 13 bases fitting TRBD2. The CDR3 runs to 14 residues. V was pared by 4 bases and J by 9 bases, with 3 bases of the junction left unmatched. CDR3 DNA: TGTGCCAGCAGTTGGACTAGCGGGAGCCGTGAGCAGTTCTTC. Amino acid sequence: CASSWTSGSREQFF.

This chain connects TRBV28 to TRBJ1-3; D unresolved. CDR1 and CDR2 (germline): MDHEN, SYDVKM. CDR3 length equals 16 residues. The V and J ends lost 6 bases and 9 bases respectively, with 24 bases between them. CDR3 sequence (DNA): TGTGCCAGCAGGCGCTACCAGGCCTTGAAAGGCGGCACCATATATTTT. Translating gives CASRRYQALKGGTIYF.

This clonotype was seen repeatedly, ten times or more. The chain couples TRBV24-1 to TRBJ2-3; weak D call: TRBD1 (5 bases). The V end lost 5 bases, the J end lost 3 bases, and 8 bases lay between the germline ends. The germline V gene encodes CDR1 KGHDR and CDR2 SFDVKD. This CDR3 has 13 residues. The CDR3 nucleotides read TGTGCCACCAGTGGGCAGGGAACAGATACGCAGTATTTT. As protein: CATSGQGTDTQYF.

This clonotype was counted ten times or more. The chain joins TRBV12-5 to TRBJ1-6, with D uncertain. The CDR3 is 15 amino acids. Germline V gene data show CDR1 as LGHNT and CDR2 as FRNRAP. V was clipped by 7 bases and J by 3 bases, with 13 bases between them. CDR3 loop: CASARGAVYNSPLHF. CDR3 nucleotides: TGTGCTAGTGCCCGGGGTGCTGTCTATAATTCACCCCTCCACTTT.

This clonotype was seen ten or more times. The chain joins TRBV12-3 or TRBV12-4 to TRBJ2-1, with a weak D call TRBD2 (6 bases). The CDR3 has 13 amino acids. The ends were cut back, 5 bases at V and 6 bases at J, with 11 bases in the middle. CDR3 coding DNA: TGTGCCAGCAGTGGTAGCGGCCTCAATGAGCAGTTCTTC. This sequence encodes CASSGSGLNEQFF.

This clonotype was seen more than once but under ten times. Just one base apart from a much larger clone, this may be a read error. The genes are TRBV12-3 or TRBV12-4 and TRBJ1-2; 11 bases fit TRBD1. V trimming: 5 bases; J trimming: 4 bases; junction bases outside the gene matches: 9. The CDR3 sequence is 16 residues long. Written as DNA, the CDR3 is TGTGCCAGCAGTGACCGGGACAGGGGGTGCGTCTATGGCTACACCTTC. It is translated as CASSDRDRGCVYGYTF.

This clonotype was found many times. The J gene is TRBJ2-7, the V gene TRBV7-9, with no clear D. Trimming shortened V by 5 bases and J by 5 bases, and 16 bases separated the two germline ends. The CDR3 has 14 amino acids. Germline V gives CDR1 SEHNR, CDR2 FQNEAQ (reference sequence). CDR3 sequence (DNA): TGTGCCAGCAGCATTATGGCAGGAAGAAACGAGCAGTACTTC. Translating it yields CASSIMAGRNEQYF.

The chain employs TRBV11-1 and TRBJ2-7; TRBD2 aligns across 9 bases. V shed 0 bases, J shed 4 bases, and the junction held 4 bases outside the gene matches. The CDR3 totals 15 residues. Germline-derived CDR1 and CDR2 are SGHAT and FQDESV (reference sequence). The CDR3 DNA follows: TGTGCCAGCAGCTTAGCTGCGGGAGGGCGGTACGAGCAGTACTTC. It translates to CASSLAAGGRYEQYF. The variable domain in full, with the rest retrieved from reference TRBV11-1 and TRBJ2-7, is EAEVAQSPRYKITEKSQAVAFWCDPISGHATLYWYRQILGQGPELLVQFQDESVVDDSQLPKDRFSAERLKGVDSTLKIQPAELGDSAMYLCASSLAAGGRYEQYFGPGTRLTVT.

Many counts were recorded for this clonotype. The chain employs TRBV29-1 and TRBJ2-5, with D tentatively TRBD1 (6 bases). Trimming left V 6 bases short and J 4 bases short, with 12 bases between. The CDR3 has 12 amino acids. Germline-derived CDR1 and CDR2 are SQVTM and ANQGSEA. CDR3 nucleotides: TGCAGCGTCGAAAGGGGGTTAGAGACCCAGTACTTC. It is translated as CSVERGLETQYF.

In this sample, this clonotype turned up many times. The CDR3 loop is CASSPGTSGEQYF. The CDR3 region has the DNA TGTGCCAGCAGCCCCGGGACTAGCGGGGAGCAGTATTTT. The rearrangement uses TRBV5-8 and TRBJ2-3; 13 bases fit TRBD2. After removal of 4 bases from V and 11 bases from J, the junction contained 4 bases not matched to a gene. CDR3 length: 13 amino acids. From germline, CDR1 is SGHTS and CDR2 YDEGEE.

This clonotype was counted a single time. This chain uses TRBV5-5 with TRBJ2-3; 10 bases align to TRBD1. CDR3 length: 13 residues. Looked up from germline, CDR1 is SGHKS and CDR2 is YYEKEE (reference sequence). The CDR3 loop reads CVRGTGGTDTQYF. CDR3 coding DNA: TGTGTCAGGGGGACAGGGGGCACAGATACGCAGTATTTT.

This clonotype was seen more than once but under ten times. The chain combines TRBV13 with TRBJ1-2, with a possible D match to TRBD1 (5 bases). Germline CDR1 reads PRHDT; CDR2 reads FYEKMQ (reference sequence). The CDR3 has 14 amino acids. V dropped 6 bases and J dropped 8 bases, with 19 bases sitting between them. CDR3 nucleotides: TGTGCCAGCAGTCTCCTAGGGGTGCGGGACGGCTACACCTTC. It yields the protein CASSLLGVRDGYTF. The full variable domain, its missing parts supplied by reference TRBV13 and TRBJ1-2, is AAGVIQSPRHLIKEKRETATLKCYPIPRHDTVYWYQQGPGQDPQFLISFYEKMQSDKGSIPDRFSAQQFSDYHSELNMSSLELGDSALYFCASSLLGVRDGYTFGSGTRLTVV.

This clonotype was counted many times. V and J are TRBV29-1 and TRBJ2-5, with TRBD2 identical over 9 bases. V shed 3 bases, J shed 2 bases, and the junction held 10 bases outside the gene matches. In germline, CDR1 is SQVTM, CDR2 ANQGSEA. The CDR3 contains 16 residues. CDR3 DNA: TGCAGCGTTGAGGGAACTAGCGGGCTACCTCAAGAGACCCAGTACTTC. The encoded protein is CSVEGTSGLPQETQYF. The whole variable domain, remainder taken from reference TRBV29-1 and TRBJ2-5, is SAVISQKPSRDICQRGTSLTIQCQVDSQVTMMFWYRQQPGQSLTLIATANQGSEATYESGFVIDKFPISRPNLTFSTLTVSNMSPEDSSIYLCSVEGTSGLPQETQYFGPGTRLLVL.

Comments on this clonotype: This may come from a read error, since a much larger clone is one base off. The chain links TRBV6-1 to TRBJ1-3, with 7 nucleotides matching TRBD1. CDR3 length equals 15 residues. V lost 5 bases, J lost 0 bases, and 4 bases stayed unmatched. Germline loops: CDR1 MNHNS, CDR2 SASEGT. The CDR3 is CASSPGGGSGNTIYF. CDR3 nucleotides: TGTGCCAGCAGTCCAGGGGGGGGCTCTGGAAACACCATATATTTT.

This chain joins TRBV10-3 and TRBJ2-2; TRBD1 aligns across 9 bases. This CDR3 is 14 amino acids long. Trimming took 10 bases from V and 3 from J; bases not matched to a gene: 6. Germline loops: CDR1 ENHRY, CDR2 SYGVKD. This chain's CDR3 is CATQGQGDTGELFF. CDR3 sequence (DNA): TGTGCCACCCAGGGACAGGGTGACACCGGGGAGCTGTTTTTT.

In regard to this clonotype: This may be a read error, as it is one base from a much larger clone. Here the CDR3 DNA reads TGCAGTGCTGGGGCGGGAACGTCCTACGCGCAGTACTTC. Its protein is CSAGAGTSYAQYF. V usage is TRBV20-1 and J usage is TRBJ2-7; D perhaps matches TRBD2 (6 bases). This CDR3 region has 13 residues. CDR1 is DFQATT, CDR2 SNEGSKA, per germline (reference sequence).